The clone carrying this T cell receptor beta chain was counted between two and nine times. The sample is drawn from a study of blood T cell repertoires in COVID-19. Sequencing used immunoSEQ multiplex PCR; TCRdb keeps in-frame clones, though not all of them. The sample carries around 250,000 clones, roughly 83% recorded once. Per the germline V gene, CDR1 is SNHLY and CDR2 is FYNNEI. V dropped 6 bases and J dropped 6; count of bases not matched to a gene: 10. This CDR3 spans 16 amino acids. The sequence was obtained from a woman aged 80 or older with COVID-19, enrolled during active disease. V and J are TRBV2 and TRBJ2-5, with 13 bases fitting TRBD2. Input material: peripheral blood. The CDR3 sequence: CASSARTSGGAKTQYF. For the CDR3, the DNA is TGTGCCAGCAGCGCTAGAACTAGCGGGGGGGCAAAGACCCAGTACTTC.